These T cell receptor beta chains were read from a single sample in a study of molecular identifiers for immune sequencing clone quantification. TCRdb analysed the PCR reads with MiXCR anew, one entry per CDR3 protein. The sample consists of about 36,000 distinct CDR3 sequences, roughly 20% of them appearing once. Material for sequencing was naive CD8+ T cells from blood, with Jurkat cell RNA spiked in. Every receptor here comes from a human donor in good health. Some libraries in this study had Jurkat cell RNA spiked in. The CDR3 runs from the conserved cysteine through the conserved F or W. The D gene is left open where the match is weak. Not every row has a clone size; where given, it reads once, few, many or a size class.

cdr3_nt cdr3_aa clone_size cdr3_length v_call d_call j_call
TGTGCCAGCAGTTTATTGTCCGGACAGGTCTACGAGCAGTACTTC CASSLLSGQVYEQYF many 15 TRBV27 TRBD1 TRBJ2-7
TGTGCCAGCAGCCCCCTGAGGGGGAGCTCCTACAATGAGCAGTTCTTC CASSPLRGSSYNEQFF many 16 TRBV13 . TRBJ2-1
TGTGCCACCAGTGACGACCTTAAAGAGACCCAGTACTTC CATSDDLKETQYF many 13 TRBV24-1 . TRBJ2-5
TGTGCCAGCAGCCCCCACCGACAGGAAGAGACCCAGTACTTC CASSPHRQEETQYF many 14 TRBV7-8 . TRBJ2-5
TGTGCCAGCAGCCAACCTAGACTAGCACTGAGCTCCTACAATGAGCAGTTCTTC CASSQPRLALSSYNEQFF many 18 TRBV7-9 TRBD2 TRBJ2-1
TGTGCCAGCAGTTGGGTAAAGCCGGGACAGGGTTTCCAGTACTTC CASSWVKPGQGFQYF many 15 TRBV6-5 TRBD1 TRBJ2-7
TGTGCCAGCAGTGAACCAAGCTCCTACAATGAGCAGTTCTTC CASSEPSSYNEQFF . 14 TRBV6-1 . TRBJ2-1
TGTGCCAGCAGCTTCCTACAAGTGACAGGGACAGATACGCAGTATTTT CASSFLQVTGTDTQYF . 16 TRBV7-2 TRBD1 TRBJ2-3
TGTGCCAGCAGTTACGGACGGGCCGGGGAGCTGTTTTTT CASSYGRAGELFF many 13 TRBV6-2/TRBV6-3 . TRBJ2-2
TGTGCCAGCAGTTCTTTGGCGGGAGTCGAGGGAGATACGCAGTATTTT CASSSLAGVEGDTQYF many 16 TRBV28 TRBD2 TRBJ2-3
TGTGCCAGCAGTTCCCCCGGGAGAACCCTGGGGACCCAGTACTTC CASSSPGRTLGTQYF medium-sized 15 TRBV28 . TRBJ2-5
TGTGCCAGCAGTCAAACCGGACTAGCGGGAGTGGGCGAGCAGTACTTC CASSQTGLAGVGEQYF many 16 TRBV6-5 TRBD2 TRBJ2-7
TGTGCCAGCAGCGTTTGGGAGAACACTGAAGCTTTCTTT CASSVWENTEAFF many 13 TRBV9 . TRBJ1-1
TGTGCCAGCAGCGTCCGACTAGCGGGAGGGCGTGAGCAGTTCTTC CASSVRLAGGREQFF few 15 TRBV7-8 TRBD2 TRBJ2-1
TGTGCCAGCAGTTACCCGTACAATGAGCAGTTCTTC CASSYPYNEQFF many 12 TRBV6-2/TRBV6-3 . TRBJ2-1
TGCGCCAGCAGAACAGCCTTGTGGAATCAAGAGACCCAGTACTTC CASRTALWNQETQYF few 15 TRBV5-1 . TRBJ2-5
TGTGCCAGCAGCCCTATACAGACTGGAAACACCATATATTTT CASSPIQTGNTIYF many 14 TRBV5-5 . TRBJ1-3
TGTGCCAGCAGCGTAGATCCCCCTAACTATGGCTACACCTTC CASSVDPPNYGYTF many 14 TRBV9 . TRBJ1-2
TGCGCCAGCCTGGGCAGGGGGCTTGGCAATGAGCAGTTCTTC CASLGRGLGNEQFF many 14 TRBV5-1 TRBD1 TRBJ2-1
TGTGTCACCAGTGATTTGCGAGAGACGTCCAATGAGCAGTTCTTC CVTSDLRETSNEQFF few 15 TRBV24-1 . TRBJ2-1
TGCAGTGCTAGGGGCAGGGGTTTTCTCGAGCAGTACTTC CSARGRGFLEQYF many 13 TRBV20-1 . TRBJ2-7
TGTGCCATCAGGGGCCTCATGACCAATGAGCAGTTCTTC CAIRGLMTNEQFF . 13 TRBV10-3 . TRBJ2-1
TGTGCCAGTAGTATTGGAGCTGACGAGCAGTACTTC CASSIGADEQYF many 12 TRBV19 . TRBJ2-7
TGTGCCAGCAGTTACTCAAACCCCCCATCATACGAGCAGTACTTC CASSYSNPPSYEQYF many 15 TRBV6-5 . TRBJ2-7
TGCAGCGTCCACCTCCCCCCGAACTATGGCTACACCTTC CSVHLPPNYGYTF . 13 TRBV29-1 . TRBJ1-2
TGTGCCAGCAGTTTATATCCACTCAGGGCTAGCGGGGACAATGAGCAGTTCTTC CASSLYPLRASGDNEQFF many 18 TRBV27 TRBD2 TRBJ2-1
TGCAGCGTTGAAGGGACAGGGAAAACCGGGGAGCTGTTTTTT CSVEGTGKTGELFF many 14 TRBV29-1 TRBD1 TRBJ2-2
TGTGCCAGCAGTTCCGACAGGAGGGCCTACAATGAGCAGTTCTTC CASSSDRRAYNEQFF many 15 TRBV2 . TRBJ2-1
TGTGCCAGCAGGGCCGGGCCCTACACCGGGGAGCTGTTTTTT CASRAGPYTGELFF few 14 TRBV2 . TRBJ2-2
TGTGCCAGCAGCCCTAGCGGGAGAACAGATACGCAGTATTTT CASSPSGRTDTQYF medium-sized 14 TRBV7-8 TRBD2 TRBJ2-3
TGTGCCAGCAGCTTAGGGTTAGCGGGAACCTACGAGCAGTACTTC CASSLGLAGTYEQYF many 15 TRBV7-9 TRBD2 TRBJ2-7
TGTGCCAGCAGCTCTAACAGGGGGCAGTACGAGCAGTACTTC CASSSNRGQYEQYF many 14 TRBV27 TRBD1 TRBJ2-7
TGCGCCAGCAGCCAGGGAGGACCGTCCTACGAGCAGTACTTC CASSQGGPSYEQYF . 14 TRBV4-1 . TRBJ2-7
TGTGCCAGCAGCAAACCCGGGACTGACTCCTACGAGCAGTACTTC CASSKPGTDSYEQYF . 15 TRBV5-4 . TRBJ2-7
TGTGCCAGCAGTTTTAGAGCGGTCTTGAGCTACGAGCAGTACTTC CASSFRAVLSYEQYF few 15 TRBV28 . TRBJ2-7
TGTGCCAGCAGCCCCGGGACAGATTTTTACAATGAGCAGTTCTTC CASSPGTDFYNEQFF many 15 TRBV5-6 TRBD1 TRBJ2-1
TGTGCCACCAGCGGCGGACTAGCGGGAGCCCCAGGTCTAGGAACCCAGTACTTC CATSGGLAGAPGLGTQYF many 18 TRBV15 TRBD2 TRBJ2-5
TGTGCCAGCAGGCCAGGAGCTAGCAATCAGCCCCAGCATTTT CASRPGASNQPQHF many 14 TRBV6-5 . TRBJ1-5
TGTGCCAGCAGCGTAGGACAGGGACAGCCCCAGCATTTT CASSVGQGQPQHF many 13 TRBV9 TRBD1 TRBJ1-5
TGTGCCACCAGTAACCAGGGGGGCTTGAATGGCTACACCTTC CATSNQGGLNGYTF many 14 TRBV24-1 TRBD1 TRBJ1-2
TGTGCCAGCTCACCTCCGTCCCATGCGCAGGCTGGAAACACCATATATTTT CASSPPSHAQAGNTIYF . 17 TRBV18 . TRBJ1-3
TGTGCTAGTGCCGTCAGGGACACTGAAGCTTTCTTT CASAVRDTEAFF . 12 TRBV12-5 . TRBJ1-1
TGTGCCAGCAGCGGGGCGGGAGTTGGGGAGACCCAGTACTTC CASSGAGVGETQYF many 14 TRBV9 TRBD2 TRBJ2-5
TGTGCCAGCAGTTACTCTCGGGAGAGTCGGGAGCTGTTTTTT CASSYSRESRELFF many 14 TRBV6-5 . TRBJ2-2
TGTGCCAGCAGCCAGGCATCCCAGGGACTAGCGAGCAATGAGCAGTTCTTC CASSQASQGLASNEQFF . 17 TRBV3-1 TRBD2 TRBJ2-1
TGCAGTTCAACTAGCGCGAACACCGGGGAGCTGTTTTTT CSSTSANTGELFF many 13 TRBV20-1 TRBD2 TRBJ2-2
TGCAGCGTTCCCCCCAGCGGGAGGGCCTTTTCCGTTCATGAGCAGTTCTTC CSVPPSGRAFSVHEQFF . 17 TRBV29-1 TRBD2 TRBJ2-1
TGTGCCAGCAGTTATGGGACAGGGGTTACCGGGGAGCTGTTTTTT CASSYGTGVTGELFF many 15 TRBV6-5 TRBD1 TRBJ2-2
TGTGCCAGCAGTTTAGGGGACGAGCAGTACTTC CASSLGDEQYF many 11 TRBV27 . TRBJ2-7
TGCAGTGCTAATCCCGGGCCATTAAACAACTACGAGCAGTACTTC CSANPGPLNNYEQYF . 15 TRBV20-1 . TRBJ2-7
TGTGCCAGCAGCAACGGGACTAACAATGAGCAGTTCTTC CASSNGTNNEQFF many 13 TRBV7-3 TRBD2 TRBJ2-1
TGTGCCAGCAGCCAAGAGGGGGGACACAGTAACTATGGCTACACCTTC CASSQEGGHSNYGYTF many 16 TRBV4-2 . TRBJ1-2